What follows are 14 T cell receptor beta chains derived from one specimen sequenced in a study of OX40 agonist ivuxolimab in advanced cancers. The data were produced by immunoSEQ multiplex PCR, yet TCRdb's version contains in-frame clones alone and is incomplete. The sample records approximately 39,000 clones, around 80% being singletons. This sample comprised CD4+ or CD8+ T cells sorted from blood, obtained in a trial of the OX40 agonist ivuxolimab. Receptors originate from an adult with an advanced solid tumor such as melanoma, head and neck, liver or kidney cancer.

The chain is built from TRBV6-5 and TRBJ1-1; 8 bases match TRBD1. The CDR3 is 14 residues long. In germline, CDR1 is MNHEY, CDR2 SVGAGI. Trimming took 4 bases from V and 4 from J; bases not matched to a gene: 5. The CDR3 reads CASSFGRGLTEAFF. CDR3 in DNA: TGTGCCAGCAGTTTCGGCAGGGGGCTCACTGAAGCTTTCTTT.

The V and J genes are TRBV9 and TRBJ2-5, with D perhaps matching TRBD2 (7 bases). Germline V gene lookup returns CDR1 SGDLS and CDR2 YYNGEE. The CDR3 is 14 residues long. Trimming cost V 1 base and J 5 bases, with 12 bases left between them. CDR3 loop: CASSVLGGGETQYF. The CDR3 DNA sequence: TGTGCCAGCAGCGTACTGGGGGGGGGCGAGACCCAGTACTTC.

CDR3 in amino acids: CASSLTQLYNEQFF. In nucleotides, the CDR3 is TGTGCCAGCAGTCTAACTCAATTGTACAATGAGCAGTTCTTC. The chain recombines TRBV25-1 with TRBJ2-1; no clear D gene. The CDR3 sequence is 14 residues long. Germline CDR1 reads MGHDK; CDR2 reads SYGVNS. V lost 5 bases, J lost 4 bases, and 12 bases lay in between.

The chain links TRBV28 to TRBJ1-2, with 9 bases lining up with TRBD1. V lost 4 bases and J lost 4; bases outside the gene matches: 13. The CDR3 has 17 amino acids. CDR1 is MDHEN and CDR2 is SYDVKM in the germline V gene. CDR3 amino acids: CASSSRDRAGPVYGYTF. CDR3 sequence (DNA): TGTGCCAGCAGTTCTAGGGACAGGGCTGGTCCCGTCTATGGCTACACCTTC.

Sample share makes this clone medium-sized (0.01 to 0.1%). V usage is TRBV28 and J usage is TRBJ2-7; D gene unclear. Germline V gene data show CDR1 as MDHEN and CDR2 as SYDVKM. The CDR3 totals 12 residues. Trimming cost V 5 bases and J 3 bases, with 8 bases left between them. In nucleotides, the CDR3 is TGTGCCAGCAGTGCCTTGATCTACGAGCAGTACTTC. Its protein is CASSALIYEQYF.

The rearrangement uses TRBV18 and TRBJ2-5; D is undetermined. The CDR3 is 12 amino acids. V gave up 0 bases and J gave up 5 bases, with 4 bases separating them. Germline V gene data show CDR1 as KGHSH and CDR2 as LQKENI. The CDR3 loop is CASSPPYETQYF. The CDR3 bases are TGTGCCAGCTCACCACCGTATGAGACCCAGTACTTC. Combining the CDR3 with reference TRBV18 and TRBJ2-5 gives the whole variable domain NAGVMQNPRHLVRRRGQEARLRCSPMKGHSHVYWYRQLPEEGLKFMVYLQKENIIDESGMPKERFSAEFPKEGPSILRIQQVVRGDSAAYFCASSPPYETQYFGPGTRLLVL.

The chain employs TRBV5-4 and TRBJ2-7; 12 bases are a match to TRBD1. V was pared by 4 bases and J by 3 bases, with 5 bases of the junction left unmatched. The CDR3 consists of 15 residues. Germline V gene sequence: CDR1 SGHNT, CDR2 YYREEE (reference sequence). The CDR3 here is CASSDRDRGLYEQYF. The CDR3 bases are TGTGCCAGCAGCGACCGGGACAGGGGGCTCTACGAGCAGTACTTC. The full variable domain, completed using reference TRBV5-4 and TRBJ2-7, is ETGVTQSPTHLIKTRGQQVTLRCSSQSGHNTVSWYQQALGQGPQFIFQYYREEENGRGNFPPRFSGLQFPNYSSELNVNALELDDSALYLCASSDRDRGLYEQYFGPGTRLTVT.

V is TRBV20-1 and J is TRBJ2-7, with D perhaps TRBD2 (6 bases). Germline V gene lookup returns CDR1 DFQATT and CDR2 SNEGSKA (reference sequence). This CDR3 is built from 11 residues. With 2 bases removed from V and 6 bases from J, the gap between germline ends came to 8 bases. This CDR3 is CSARWRAEQYF. In DNA, the CDR3 is TGCAGTGCTAGATGGAGGGCCGAGCAGTACTTC.

In the case of this clone: In the same sample, other DNA sequences code for this CDR3. The rearrangement joins TRBV7-9 to TRBJ1-1; D gene unclear. CDR3 length equals 14 residues. V was shortened by 1 base and J by 1 base, with 7 bases between the two germline ends. CDR1 is SEHNR, CDR2 FQNEAQ, per germline (reference sequence). For the CDR3, the DNA is TGTGCCAGCAGCTTAGGGGGTGGGAACACTGAAGCTTTCTTT. It specifies CASSLGGGNTEAFF.

This clone was picked up a small number of times. CDR3 DNA sequence: TGCGCCAGCAGGCTGGACTATCGGGAGACCCAGTACTTC. Encoded protein: CASRLDYRETQYF. The V and J genes are TRBV5-1 and TRBJ2-5, with D tentatively TRBD2 (6 bases). The germline V gene encodes CDR1 SGHRS and CDR2 YFSETQ. The CDR3 extends over 13 amino acids. V lost 5 bases and J 5 bases, leaving 13 bases between the germline ends.

The rearrangement links TRBV11-2 to TRBJ1-1; D remains ambiguous. Germline V gene data show CDR1 as SGHAT and CDR2 as FQNNGV. The CDR3 runs to 11 residues. Trimming took 6 bases from V and 10 from J, leaving 12 bases between them. CDR3 region: CASRSILGAFF. The DNA of the CDR3 is TGTGCCAGCAGATCGATCCTTGGAGCTTTCTTT. The entire variable domain, with the rest obtained from reference TRBV11-2 and TRBJ1-1, is as follows: EAGVAQSPRYKIIEKRQSVAFWCNPISGHATLYWYQQILGQGPKLLIQFQNNGVVDDSQLPKDRFSAERLKGVDSTLKIQPAKLEDSAVYLCASRSILGAFFGQGTRLTVV.

The chain employs TRBV5-1 and TRBJ2-7; 8 nucleotides align to TRBD2. Germline V gene data show CDR1 as SGHRS and CDR2 as YFSETQ. Germline trimming cut 4 bases from V and 1 base from J; bases unmatched to any gene: 7. This CDR3 has 15 amino acids. CDR3 nucleotides: TGCGCCAGCAGCAGGGATGCTAGCGGGTCCTACGAGCAGTACTTC. The encoded protein is CASSRDASGSYEQYF.

This rearrangement joins TRBV19 to TRBJ2-3; the D is unclear. This CDR3 is built from 16 residues. Trimming removed 4 bases from V and 2 bases from J, with 16 bases in between. Germline loops: CDR1 LNHDA, CDR2 SQIVND (reference sequence). The CDR3 reads CASSTLTIFHTDTQYF. CDR3 nucleotide sequence: TGTGCCAGTAGTACCTTAACCATATTTCACACAGATACGCAGTATTTT.

The chain recombines TRBV2 with TRBJ1-5; D is undetermined. This CDR3 is built from 13 residues. Trimming shortened V by 6 bases and J by 3 bases, and 9 bases separated the two germline ends. Germline V lookup: CDR1 SNHLY, CDR2 FYNNEI. This CDR3 reads CASRDVDNQPQHF. The CDR3 DNA is TGTGCCAGCAGGGACGTCGACAATCAGCCCCAGCATTTT. Full variable domain (missing parts from reference TRBV2 and TRBJ1-5): EPEVTQTPSHQVTQMGQEVILRCVPISNHLYFYWYRQILGQKVEFLVSFYNNEISEKSEIFDDQFSVERPDGSNFTLKIRSTKLEDSAMYFCASRDVDNQPQHFGDGTRLSIL.